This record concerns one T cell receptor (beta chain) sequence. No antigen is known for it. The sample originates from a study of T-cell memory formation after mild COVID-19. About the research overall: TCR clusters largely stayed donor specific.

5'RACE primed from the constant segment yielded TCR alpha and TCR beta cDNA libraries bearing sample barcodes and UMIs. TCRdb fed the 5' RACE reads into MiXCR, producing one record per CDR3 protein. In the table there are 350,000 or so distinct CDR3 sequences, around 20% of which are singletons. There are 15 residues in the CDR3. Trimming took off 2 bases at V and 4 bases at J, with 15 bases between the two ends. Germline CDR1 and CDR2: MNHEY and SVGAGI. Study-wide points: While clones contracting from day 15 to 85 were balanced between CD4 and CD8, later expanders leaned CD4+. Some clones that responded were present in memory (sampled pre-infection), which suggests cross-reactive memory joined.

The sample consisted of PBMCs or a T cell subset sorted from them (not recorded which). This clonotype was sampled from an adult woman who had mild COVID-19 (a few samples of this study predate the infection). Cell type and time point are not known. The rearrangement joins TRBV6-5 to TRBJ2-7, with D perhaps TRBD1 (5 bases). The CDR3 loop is CASSYVRAAQYEQYF. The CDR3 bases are TGTGCCAGCAGTTACGTCAGGGCCGCGCAATACGAGCAGTACTTC.